Listed below are T cell receptor beta chains from one sample, sequenced in a study of T cell repertoires in cytomegalovirus infection. Their recognized antigens are unknown. TCRdb used MiXCR to reprocess the reads, holding one entry per CDR3 protein. The table shows 110,000 to 150,000 distinct CDR3 sequences, with 32% occurring only once. The sample was CD8+ T cells from cultured PBMCs, taken from culture after CMV antigen stimulation. The receptors stem from a human donor in good health (CMV status not recorded). Some clones in this sample may be carry-over from other donors' samples. The CDR3 runs from the conserved cysteine through the conserved F or W.

J gene | V gene | CDR3 protein
TRBJ2-1 | TRBV19 | CASSTNPQGNEQFF
TRBJ2-1 | TRBV15 | CATSREGGRGVEQFF
TRBJ1-2 | TRBV12-5 | CASGSPGVVEGYTF
TRBJ1-1 | TRBV12-3/TRBV12-4 | CASSLRGGMNTEAFF
TRBJ2-6 | TRBV7-9 | CASSLGALAGANVLTF
TRBJ2-3 | TRBV12-3/TRBV12-4 | CASSQGQGADTQYF
TRBJ1-6 | TRBV19 | CASSIDRSANSPLHF
TRBJ2-5 | TRBV4-1 | CASSQVAGRETQYF
TRBJ2-5 | TRBV7-8 | CASSTGQGKETQYF
TRBJ2-1 | TRBV12-3/TRBV12-4 | CASSMGLAVVLGNEQFF
TRBJ1-2 | TRBV5-4 | CASSSGTGERNYGYTF
TRBJ1-1 | TRBV27 | CASSLTGSTEAFF
TRBJ2-6 | TRBV7-2 | CASNPTLREPGANVLTF
TRBJ2-7 | TRBV4-1 | CASSQDKGQGSYEQYF
TRBJ2-1 | TRBV6-1 | CASSEMDRASDEQFF
TRBJ1-2 | TRBV7-8 | CASSPGTFGDGYTF
TRBJ2-1 | TRBV6-5 | CASSYGSGGDEQFF
TRBJ1-1 | TRBV4-1 | CASSHPGTGRTEAFF
TRBJ2-7 | TRBV6-6 | CASSGDTAITFVEQYF
TRBJ1-2 | TRBV6-6 | CASSHRGLNYGYTF
TRBJ1-2 | TRBV25-1 | CASSDPGGYGYTF
TRBJ1-1 | TRBV2 | CASSEAPENTEAFF
TRBJ2-1 | TRBV20-1 | CSAKPGLYNEQFF
TRBJ1-6 | TRBV4-1 | CASSPPLGAWNSPLHF
TRBJ2-3 | TRBV4-1 | CASSQDGGGLGTDTQYF
TRBJ2-2 | TRBV29-1 | CSVESGGNTGELFF
TRBJ1-2 | TRBV4-1 | CASLGGDYGYTF
TRBJ1-1 | TRBV2 | CASSDSVGYTEAFF
TRBJ2-1 | TRBV7-6 | CASSLVLNEQFF
TRBJ1-5 | TRBV28 | CASSLHSNQPQHF
TRBJ1-1 | TRBV19 | CVSSMTQNTEAFF
TRBJ1-3 | TRBV12-3/TRBV12-4 | CASSSLGTYSGNTIYF
TRBJ1-6 | TRBV2 | CASSEGQGDSPLHF
TRBJ2-7 | TRBV7-9 | CASSRTASYEQYF
TRBJ1-5 | TRBV19 | CASKISGQPQHF
TRBJ2-1 | TRBV6-1 | CASTPRGVTHNEQFF
TRBJ1-1 | TRBV12-3/TRBV12-4 | CASSPGTVNTEAFF
TRBJ2-5 | TRBV6-1 | CASLQFGLPGETQYF
TRBJ2-1 | TRBV19 | CASSIEGTGYDEQFF
TRBJ1-2 | TRBV7-6 | CASSLEGTGGGGYTF
TRBJ1-1 | TRBV6-2/TRBV6-3 | CASTYPGQGINTEAFF
TRBJ1-4 | TRBV7-6 | CASSQSRTGDGKLFF
TRBJ1-1 | TRBV7-6 | CASSHRPVNTEAFF
TRBJ2-1 | TRBV6-5 | CASSSDTNYNEQFF
TRBJ2-1 | TRBV20-1 | CSAKVGGVGNEQFF
TRBJ2-7 | TRBV27 | CASSLHRDYEQYF
TRBJ1-1 | TRBV5-6 | CASSQIQGGEAFF
TRBJ2-5 | TRBV19 | CASRGTAQETQYF